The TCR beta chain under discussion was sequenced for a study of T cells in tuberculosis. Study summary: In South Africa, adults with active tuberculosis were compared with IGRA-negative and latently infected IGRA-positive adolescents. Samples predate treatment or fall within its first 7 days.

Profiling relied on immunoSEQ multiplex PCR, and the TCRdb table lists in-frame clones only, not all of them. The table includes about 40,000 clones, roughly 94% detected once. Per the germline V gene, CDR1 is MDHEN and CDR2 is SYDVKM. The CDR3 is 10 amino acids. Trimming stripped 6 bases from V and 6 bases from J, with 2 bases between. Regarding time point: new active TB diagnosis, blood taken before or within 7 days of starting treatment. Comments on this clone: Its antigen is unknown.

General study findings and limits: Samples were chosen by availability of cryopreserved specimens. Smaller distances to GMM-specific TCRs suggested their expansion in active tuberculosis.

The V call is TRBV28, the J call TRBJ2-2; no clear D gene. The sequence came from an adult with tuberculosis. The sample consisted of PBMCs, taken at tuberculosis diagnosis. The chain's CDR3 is CASSSGELFF. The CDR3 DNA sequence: TGTGCCAGCAGCTCCGGGGAGCTGTTTTTT.